What follows describes a single TCR beta chain. The V gene's germline CDR1 is LGHNA and CDR2 YNFKEQ. This CDR3 spans 15 amino acids. The V and J ends lost 4 bases and 5 bases, in that order; junction bases with no gene match: 9. These data come from a study of blood T cell repertoires in COVID-19. Background on the study: Acute and convalescent COVID-19 samples came from the United States, Italy and Spain. Nucleic acid was either cDNA or gDNA, and it came from T cells, B-cell-depleted T cells, or PBMCs.

As processed by the authors: The authors estimated nucleated cell counts from reference gene primer amplification. Here immunoSEQ multiplex PCR was the method, and the copy in TCRdb shows in-frame clones only, minus some. The V and J calls and clone size are taken from that table; D and trimming were inferred from the DNA. The table lists roughly 250,000 clones, over 75% of them singletons. This chain joins TRBV4-2 and TRBJ2-5, with 8 bases lining up with TRBD2. Sequenced: peripheral blood. The source of this sequence is a human donor in a cohort sampled during active COVID-19. The CDR3 protein is CASSRSVGGGETQYF. In DNA form, the CDR3 reads TGTGCCAGCAGCCGCTCCGTGGGCGGGGGGGAGACCCAGTACTTC.